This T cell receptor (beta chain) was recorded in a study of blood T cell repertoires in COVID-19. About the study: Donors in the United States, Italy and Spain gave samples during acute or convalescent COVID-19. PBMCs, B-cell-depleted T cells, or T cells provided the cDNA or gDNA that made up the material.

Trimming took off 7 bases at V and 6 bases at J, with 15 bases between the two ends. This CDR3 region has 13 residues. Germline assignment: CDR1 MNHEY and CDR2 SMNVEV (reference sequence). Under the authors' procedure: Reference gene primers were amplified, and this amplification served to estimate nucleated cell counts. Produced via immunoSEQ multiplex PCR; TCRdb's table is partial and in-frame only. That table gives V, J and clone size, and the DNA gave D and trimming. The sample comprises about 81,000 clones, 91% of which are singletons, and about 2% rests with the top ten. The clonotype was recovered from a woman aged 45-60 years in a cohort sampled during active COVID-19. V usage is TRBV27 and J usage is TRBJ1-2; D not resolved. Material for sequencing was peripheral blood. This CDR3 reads CASKAPRGHGYTF. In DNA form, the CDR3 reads TGTGCCAGCAAGGCACCCCGCGGGCATGGCTACACCTTC.